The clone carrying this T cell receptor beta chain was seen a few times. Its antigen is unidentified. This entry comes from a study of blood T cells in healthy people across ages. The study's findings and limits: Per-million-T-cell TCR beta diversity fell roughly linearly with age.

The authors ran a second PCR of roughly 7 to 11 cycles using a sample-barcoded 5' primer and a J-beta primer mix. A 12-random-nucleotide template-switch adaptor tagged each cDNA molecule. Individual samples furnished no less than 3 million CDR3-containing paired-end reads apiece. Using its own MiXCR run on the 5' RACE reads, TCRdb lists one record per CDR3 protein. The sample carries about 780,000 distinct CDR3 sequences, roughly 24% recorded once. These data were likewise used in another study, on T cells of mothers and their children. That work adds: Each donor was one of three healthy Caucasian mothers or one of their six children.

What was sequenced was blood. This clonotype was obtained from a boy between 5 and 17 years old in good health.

This CDR3 reads CASRPSPSSYNEQFF. CDR3 coding DNA: TGCGCCAGCCGACCTAGCCCGAGCTCCTACAATGAGCAGTTCTTC. The chain couples TRBV5-1 to TRBJ2-1, with D possibly TRBD2 on 5 matching bases. Germline V gene lookup returns CDR1 SGHRS and CDR2 YFSETQ. This CDR3 is built from 15 residues. Trimming pared 7 bases from V and 0 bases from J, leaving 14 bases between.